The present T cell receptor (beta chain) was sequenced within a study of OX40 agonist ivuxolimab in advanced cancers. With regard to the full study: The costimulatory receptor OX40 (CD134) was targeted by ivuxolimab, a fully human IgG2 agonistic monoclonal antibody. Three dose-escalation patients achieved partial responses, one with hepatocellular carcinoma and two with cutaneous melanoma. The paper reports the monotherapy dose-escalation portion (N ≈ 52 patients) of the phase I ivuxolimab trial. Intravenous ivuxolimab was administered to patients every 2 weeks at six dose levels: 0.01, 0.1, 0.3, 1.5, 3 and 10 mg/kg. Prior anti-PD-1, anti-PD-L1 or anti-CTLA-4 therapy was permitted, and checkpoint inhibitors had been received by roughly 40% of dose-escalation patients. In the dose-escalation cohort, around four fifths of patients were male, and the mean age was approximately 64 years, with a range of roughly 20 to 80. Peripheral TCRbeta sequencing was intended to test whether TCR sequence diversity was altered and clonal T-cell expansion was caused by ivuxolimab. Of the roughly 50 dose-escalation patients, hepatocellular carcinoma was present in around 20, melanoma in around 15, renal cell carcinoma in 9 and head and neck cancer in 9.

Genomic DNA was isolated from the sorted cells so that the TCRbeta CDR3 region could be sequenced. The immunoSEQ Assay was used to sequence the TCRbeta CDR3 regions. TCRdb carries this immuneACCESS record with in-frame sequences only. Its versions omit some clonotypes, under half of them owing to an unresolved V gene in the studies checked, with the rest unexplained. The sample table holds approximately 58,000 clones, of which more than 80% were seen once. The ten largest clonotypes hold 0.75% of the sample. Patients with autoimmune disease history or receiving systemic immunosuppression were excluded from the trial. Peripheral blood for TCR sequencing was drawn from every dose cohort at baseline, at cycle 4 day 1 and at cycle 7 day 1. The samples were drawn from a first-in-human, open-label, multicenter phase I dose-escalation trial of ivuxolimab. Adults with locally advanced or metastatic melanoma, renal cell carcinoma, hepatocellular carcinoma or head and neck squamous cell carcinoma were enrolled in the trial. Before TCR sequencing, CD4+ T cells and CD8+ T cells were sorted from peripheral blood as separate populations.

This clone was seen only once. Its recognized antigen is unknown. The sample holds no much larger clone one base away, and base qualities are not on file. The CDR3 numbers 13 residues from cysteine through phenylalanine. The kept DNA is CDR3 alone, 39 bases in frame from the first base. V is clipped by 9 bases and J by 4 bases, and the sequence between their germline boundaries is 15 bases long. As encoded in the germline V gene (reference sequence), CDR1 is WNHNN while CDR2 is SYGVQD. Results and caveats for the whole study, not just this receptor: At doses of 0.1 to 3.0 mg/kg, clonal expansion of both CD4+ and CD8+ blood T cells was observed from baseline to week 6. After ivuxolimab, more expanded clones were found on average in CD8+ T cells than in CD4+ T cells. The antigen specificity of the peripheral T cells that underwent clonal expansion was not determined. Low levels of normalized T-cell clonal expansion were also shown by some nonresponding patients. In the 0.1-3.0 mg/kg groups, partial responders were among the patients with the lowest normalized peripheral clonal expansion, particularly in CD8+ T cells.

This clonotype was obtained from an adult with an advanced solid tumor such as melanoma, head and neck, liver or kidney cancer. The sequenced sample was CD4+ or CD8+ T cells sorted from blood, obtained in a trial of the OX40 agonist ivuxolimab. Rearrangement joined TRBV10-1 to TRBJ2-5, with the D gene call left open. CDR3 region: CASSPRVGETQYF. The DNA is TGCGCCAGTAGCCCCAGAGTAGGAGAGACCCAGTACTTC.